The text below deals with one T cell receptor (beta chain). The sample comes from a study of T cell repertoires in cytomegalovirus infection. From the reads, TCRdb called clonotypes with MiXCR, one entry per CDR3 protein. The table has approximately 750,000 distinct CDR3 sequences, roughly 36% seen once. Material for sequencing was PBMCs. This clonotype was obtained from a human donor in good health (CMV status not recorded). Some clones in this sample may be carry-over from other donors' samples.

DNA for the CDR3: TGTGCCAGCAGTTGGCCCAGGGATGATCAGGAAGATACGCAGTATTTT. It is translated as CASSWPRDDQEDTQYF. The chain uses TRBV12-3 or TRBV12-4 and TRBJ2-3, with D perhaps matching TRBD1 (5 bases). The CDR3 length is 16 residues. Deletions cut 4 bases from V and 5 bases from J, with 19 bases between.